This entry lists 20 T cell receptor beta chains sequenced from one sample in a study of monozygotic twins with inflammatory bowel disease. TCRdb re-called the 5' RACE reads, yielding one record per CDR3 amino acid sequence without DNA. This sample lists over 150,000 distinct CDR3 sequences; its ten largest clones have over 2.5%. Material for sequencing was blood. These receptors all stem from a human donor with ulcerative colitis or Crohn's disease, or a healthy co-twin of an affected twin (not recorded which).

The rearrangement links TRBV9 to TRBJ2-7; there is no DNA to check the TCRdb D call of TRBD1. Germline V lookup: CDR1 SGDLS, CDR2 YYNGEE. The CDR3 has 15 amino acids. The CDR3 loop is CASSVAPGRRGEQYF.

The gene calls are TRBV29-1 and TRBJ1-2. CDR1 is SQVTM and CDR2 is ANQGSEA in the germline V gene. This CDR3 is 16 amino acids long. The CDR3 reads CSVEDQFQTEYYGYTF.

This sequence joins TRBV5-1 and TRBJ2-5; the D call from TCRdb, TRBD1, cannot be confirmed without DNA. The V gene's germline CDR1 is SGHRS and CDR2 YFSETQ. This CDR3 contains 15 residues. This CDR3 reads CASSLEQGSQETQYF. Together with reference TRBV5-1 and TRBJ2-5, the CDR3 gives the full variable domain: KAGVTQTPRYLIKTRGQQVTLSCSPISGHRSVSWYQQTPGQGLQFLFEYFSETQRNKGNFPGRFSGRQFSNSRSEMNVSTLELGDSALYLCASSLEQGSQETQYFGPGTRLLVL.

V is TRBV9 and J is TRBJ2-7; TCRdb's D gene call, TRBD2, goes unchecked for lack of DNA. The CDR3 is 13 amino acids. Germline V gene sequence: CDR1 SGDLS, CDR2 YYNGEE. Here the CDR3 reads CASSVGTSYEQYF.

The V call is TRBV7-2, the J call TRBJ1-5; absent DNA, TCRdb's TRBD1 call cannot be checked. Germline CDR1 is SGHTA and CDR2 is FQGNSA. This CDR3 has 16 residues. CDR3 loop: CASSLEGTPGNQPQHF.

The V and J genes are TRBV20-1 and TRBJ2-5; TCRdb proposes TRBD1, but this gene call is untestable without DNA. The CDR3 is 16 amino acids. Germline CDR1 is DFQATT and CDR2 is SNEGSKA (reference sequence). The CDR3 spells CSATTPGQGGQETQYF.

The chain joins TRBV9 to TRBJ2-3; TCRdb selects TRBD2, and the lack of DNA leaves this call unchecked. CDR3 size: 15 residues. Germline CDR1 and CDR2: SGDLS and YYNGEE. The CDR3 region is CASSVVAAPTDTQYF.

The chain recombines TRBV6-2 or TRBV6-3 with TRBJ2-5; no DNA is available, so the TRBD2 call from TCRdb remains unchecked. The CDR3 covers 15 residues. CDR1 and CDR2 from the germline V gene are MNHEY and SVGEGT. CDR3 region: CASCPGLAGVETQYF.

The chain uses TRBV18 and TRBJ1-3; the TRBD1 assignment by TCRdb is unverifiable without DNA. This CDR3 is built from 17 residues. The germline V gene encodes CDR1 KGHSH and CDR2 LQKENI. The CDR3 region is CASSPPQGRPSGNTIYF.

This chain connects TRBV10-3 to TRBJ2-7; TCRdb designates TRBD2, a call that cannot be tested without DNA. Germline CDR1 reads ENHRY; CDR2 reads SYGVKD. This CDR3 is built from 14 residues. CDR3 in amino acids: CAISEPSGTYEQYF.

V and J are TRBV28 and TRBJ2-1; lacking DNA, the TRBD2 call made by TCRdb goes unchecked. The germline CDR1 and CDR2 sequences are MDHEN and SYDVKM. The CDR3 is made up of 14 amino acids. The chain's CDR3 is CASTNGASDNEQFF.

The chain carries TRBV19 and TRBJ1-6. Germline values: CDR1 LNHDA, CDR2 SQIVND (reference sequence). CDR3 size: 17 residues. The CDR3: CASRSFRQSSYNSPLHF.

V usage is TRBV12-3 or TRBV12-4 and J usage is TRBJ1-3. CDR3 size: 14 residues. The CDR3 sequence is CASRIMSSGNTIYF.

The CDR3 loop reads CASSSNAGLNEKLFF. The rearrangement uses TRBV5-1 and TRBJ1-4; TCRdb proposes TRBD1, but this gene call is untestable without DNA. The CDR3 extends over 15 amino acids. Germline V gives CDR1 SGHRS, CDR2 YFSETQ.

The rearrangement uses TRBV12-3 or TRBV12-4 and TRBJ2-1; TCRdb names TRBD2, which stays unverified in the absence of DNA. There are 15 residues in the CDR3. The chain's CDR3 is CASSLWRSADNEQFF.

The chain has TRBV24-1 and TRBJ2-1; TCRdb lists TRBD1, though no DNA is available to test this call. Looked up from germline, CDR1 is KGHDR and CDR2 is SFDVKD. The CDR3 sequence is 16 residues long. The CDR3 region is CATSDFRQGSYNEQFF.

V is TRBV20-1 and J is TRBJ2-7; without DNA, the TCRdb call of TRBD1 cannot be checked. This CDR3 is built from 13 residues. The germline CDR1 and CDR2 sequences are DFQATT and SNEGSKA (reference sequence). The CDR3 here is CSARHRGAYEQYF.

V usage is TRBV30 and J usage is TRBJ1-2. Germline V lookup: CDR1 GTSNPN, CDR2 SVGIG (reference sequence). The CDR3 sequence is 16 residues long. The CDR3 reads CAWSASAGGWDYGYTF.

The chain recombines TRBV6-5 with TRBJ2-7. The CDR3 has 12 amino acids. The germline gives CDR1 MNHEY, CDR2 SVGAGI. CDR3 residues: CASTATTYEQYF.

The J gene is TRBJ2-7, the V gene TRBV6-4; the D gene TCRdb calls, TRBD1, cannot be checked with no DNA. Per the germline V gene, CDR1 is MRHNA and CDR2 is SNTAGT. This CDR3 comprises 14 residues. CDR3 sequence reads: CASSDGGGRYEQYF.